This is a list of T cell receptor beta chains from one sample in a study of T cell repertoires in cytomegalovirus infection. TCRdb reprocessed the reads via MiXCR and lists one record per CDR3 protein. The sample holds around 900,000 distinct CDR3 sequences, around 31% seen once. Their recognized antigens are unknown. Sequences were derived from cultured CD8+ T cells from PBMCs, sampled from culture after CMV antigen stimulation. The receptors shown here come from a human donor in good health (CMV status not recorded). Some clones in this sample may be carry-over from other donors' samples. CDR3s include the opening cysteine and the closing phenylalanine or tryptophan.

v_call cdr3_aa
TRBV11-1 CASSMTSGAYEQFF
TRBV28 CANRVLADTDTQYF
TRBV7-2 CASSLTEYSNQPQHF
TRBV7-8 CASSFPRTSGGATGELFF
TRBV24-1 CATSDSGQITGELFF
TRBV27 CASRKTGFEIYSNQPQHF
TRBV7-7 CASSLSGLKGPTDTQYF
TRBV6-5 CASSYFAAAGNNSPLHF
TRBV5-6 CASSVPGGPKNIQYF
TRBV7-9 CASSLSGRQQYF
TRBV5-4 CASSSPVWGDYGYTF
TRBV12-3/TRBV12-4 CANSAGAEQFF
TRBV27 CASSPLTGNSNQPQHF
TRBV6-2/TRBV6-3 CASSYYASGGSSYEQYF
TRBV6-5 CASTTNGAVAEAFF
TRBV12-3/TRBV12-4 CASSFSPGQEFSGANVLTF
TRBV7-9 CASSSRGPTGKMRKPDTQYF
TRBV7-9 CASSLVNLLGYTF
TRBV7-6 CASSYTGGGMNTEAFF
TRBV7-6 CASRLGAASQETQYF
TRBV9 CASSVWLGLEADTQYF
TRBV6-6 CASSYSTASGGAGSYEQYF